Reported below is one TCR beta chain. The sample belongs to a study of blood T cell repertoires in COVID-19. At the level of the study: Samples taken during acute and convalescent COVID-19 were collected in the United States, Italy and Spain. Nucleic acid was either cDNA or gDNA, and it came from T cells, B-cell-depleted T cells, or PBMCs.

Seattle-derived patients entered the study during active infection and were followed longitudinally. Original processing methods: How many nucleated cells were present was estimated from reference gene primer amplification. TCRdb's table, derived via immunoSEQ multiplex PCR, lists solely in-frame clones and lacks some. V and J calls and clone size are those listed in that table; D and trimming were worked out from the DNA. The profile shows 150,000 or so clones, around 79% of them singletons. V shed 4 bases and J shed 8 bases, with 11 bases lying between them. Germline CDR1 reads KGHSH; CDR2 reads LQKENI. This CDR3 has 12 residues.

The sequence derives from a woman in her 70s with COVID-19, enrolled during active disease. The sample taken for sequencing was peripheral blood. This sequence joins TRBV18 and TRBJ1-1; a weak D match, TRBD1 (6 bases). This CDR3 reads CASSLKQGEAFF. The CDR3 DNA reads TGTGCCAGCTCACTCAAACAGGGAGAAGCTTTCTTT.